This is a list of T cell receptor beta chains from one sample in a study of CD8+ T cells in alopecia areata. Profiled with immunoSEQ multiplex PCR; TCRdb holds only in-frame clones, not every one. The sample lists roughly 200,000 clones, around three fifths seen once, with 4.9% in the top ten. The specimen sequenced was CD8+ T cells sorted from blood. The receptors stem from a human donor in good health. Each CDR3 is given with its conserved first and last residue. The order of the fields is J gene, clone size, D gene, V gene, CDR3 DNA, CDR3 protein. The D gene is left open where the match is weak. Clone size is not always given. Where it is, it says once, few, many or a class for expanded clones.

TRBJ1-5 few - TRBV21-1 TGTGCCAGCAGCAAAGCGCTCAGGGGCGACCAGCCCCAGCATTTT CASSKALRGDQPQHF
TRBJ2-7 few - TRBV7-9 TGTGCCAGCAGCACGGGGTACGAGCAGTACTTC CASSTGYEQYF
TRBJ1-2 few - TRBV29-1 TGCAGCGTTGGCCCACTGTCGGGTGGCTACACCTTC CSVGPLSGGYTF
TRBJ2-2 - - TRBV9 TGTGCCAGCAGCGTGACGGGAACCGGGGAGCTGTTTTTT CASSVTGTGELFF
TRBJ1-1 - TRBD1 TRBV27 TGTGCCAGCAGTTCGGACAGGGGGCCGAGGGAAGCTTTCTTT CASSSDRGPREAFF
TRBJ2-7 - - TRBV4-1 TGCGCCAGCAGCCAAGAACCCGGGTCCCACTACGAGCAGTACTTC CASSQEPGSHYEQYF
TRBJ2-3 medium-sized TRBD1 TRBV7-9 TGTGCCAGCAGCTTGGAGGACAGGGCGGAAAGCACAGATACGCAGTATTTT CASSLEDRAESTDTQYF
TRBJ1-1 - - TRBV10-2 TGCGCCAGCAGCCCTAGCCGAGTGGACACTGAAGCTTTCTTT CASSPSRVDTEAFF
TRBJ1-5 - TRBD1 TRBV13 TGTGCCAGCAGCTTAGGGACAGGGAGGCAGCCCCAGCATTTT CASSLGTGRQPQHF
TRBJ1-6 - TRBD1 TRBV9 TGTGCCAGCAGCTGGACAGGGAATAATTCACCCCTCCACTTT CASSWTGNNSPLHF
TRBJ1-1 few TRBD1 TRBV29-1 TGCAGCGTGCTCAGGGGGCAGGCTTTCTTT CSVLRGQAFF
TRBJ2-2 - - TRBV25-1 TGTGCCAGCAGTGCACTATTATCCTCGGACAGTAATACCGGGGAGCTGTTTTTT CASSALLSSDSNTGELFF
TRBJ1-1 - - TRBV4-1 TGCGCCAGCAGCCAAGAACCGGGGATGAACACTGAAGCTTTCTTT CASSQEPGMNTEAFF
TRBJ2-7 - - TRBV4-1 TGCGCCAGCAGCCACATCCCAGGCCAGGGGTACGAGCAGTACTTC CASSHIPGQGYEQYF
TRBJ2-7 few - TRBV7-6 TGTGCCAGCAGCTTAGTTTGGGGTCTCTCCTACGAGCAGTACTTC CASSLVWGLSYEQYF
TRBJ1-5 - - TRBV30 TGTGCCTGGAGCGTCGACAAGTCGGGCAATCAGCCCCAGCATTTT CAWSVDKSGNQPQHF
TRBJ2-7 - - TRBV7-9 TGTGCCAGCAGCTTGCCGATAGACGAGCAGTACTTC CASSLPIDEQYF
TRBJ1-2 few - TRBV13 TGTGCCAGCAGCCAGGACAGAACTAACTATGGCTACACCTTC CASSQDRTNYGYTF
TRBJ2-7 - TRBD2 TRBV6-5 TGTGCCAGCAGTCCCCGACTAGCGGGGGGGTACGAGCAGTACTTC CASSPRLAGGYEQYF
TRBJ2-7 - TRBD1 TRBV11-2 TGTGCCAGCAGCTCTGGGACAGGGAACTACGAGCAGTACTTC CASSSGTGNYEQYF
TRBJ2-7 - - TRBV19 TGTGCCAGTAGTTCGGCCGGGACACTGTACGAGCAGTACTTC CASSSAGTLYEQYF
TRBJ2-7 - TRBD1 TRBV5-1 TGCGCCAGCAGCGGGGACAGGGCCTCCTACTTC CASSGDRASYF
TRBJ1-5 - - TRBV9 TGTGCCAGCAGCGTAGGTACAGGAGGGAATCAGCCCCAGCATTTT CASSVGTGGNQPQHF
TRBJ2-2 - - TRBV7-9 TGTGCCAGCAGCTCAGGGTTGGGGGAGCTGTTTTTT CASSSGLGELFF
TRBJ2-7 - - TRBV4-1 TGCGCCAGCAGCCGGGACATAAGCGAGCAGTACTTC CASSRDISEQYF
TRBJ2-3 - - TRBV5-6 TGTGCCAGCAGCTTGTTCGGCCAGGGTCCCACAGATACGCAGTATTTT CASSLFGQGPTDTQYF
TRBJ2-3 - - TRBV29-1 TGCAGCGCCCTGACAGGATTTAGGACAGATACGCAGTATTTT CSALTGFRTDTQYF
TRBJ1-2 few - TRBV4-1 TGCGCCAGCAGCCAAGGCAGGAGAGGCTACACCTTC CASSQGRRGYTF
TRBJ1-2 - - TRBV2 TGTGCCAGCAGTACGGGACAAATCTATGGCTACACCTTC CASSTGQIYGYTF
TRBJ2-1 - TRBD2 TRBV27 TGTGCCAGCAGCCCAGTCGGGCGGGGGAATCTATACAATGAGCAGTTCTTC CASSPVGRGNLYNEQFF
TRBJ2-7 once - TRBV15 TGTGCCACCAGCAGGGGGGGGGCGCCGGACTACGAGCAGTACTTC CATSRGGAPDYEQYF
TRBJ2-1 many TRBD1 TRBV5-6 TGTGCCAGCAGCCCAATAACTGGACAGGGCTACAATGAGCAGTTCTTC CASSPITGQGYNEQFF
TRBJ1-5 - - TRBV6-5 TGTGCCAGCAGTTACAGGTCCGAGGGGCAGCCCCAGCATTTT CASSYRSEGQPQHF
TRBJ1-1 - TRBD1 TRBV19 TGTGCCAGTAGTATGGGACAGGGGAACACTGAAGCTTTCTTT CASSMGQGNTEAFF
TRBJ2-3 - TRBD1 TRBV7-9 TGTGCCAGCAGCTTAGGAGACAGGGGGCAAGATACGCAGTATTTT CASSLGDRGQDTQYF
TRBJ2-2 - TRBD1 TRBV27 TGTGCCAGCAGTGTCCTACCGGGACAGGGGGGTACCGGGGAGCTGTTTTTT CASSVLPGQGGTGELFF
TRBJ2-5 few - TRBV4-1 TGCGCCAGCAGCACAAGCTTTCAAGAGACCCAGTACTTC CASSTSFQETQYF
TRBJ2-3 - TRBD1 TRBV29-1 TGCAGCGTGGGGACAGGCTATACAGATACGCAGTATTTT CSVGTGYTDTQYF
TRBJ2-2 - - TRBV11-2 TGTGCCAGCAGCTTAGTAACAGGATACACCGGGGAGCTGTTTTTT CASSLVTGYTGELFF
TRBJ1-1 few TRBD1 TRBV29-1 TGCAGCGCCCGTCCCGGGACAGGGGGGATAGCTTTCTTT CSARPGTGGIAFF
TRBJ2-3 - TRBD2 TRBV4-1 TGCGCCAGCAGCCATCTTAGCGGGGGGGCGACAGATACGCAGTATTTT CASSHLSGGATDTQYF
TRBJ1-2 - TRBD1 TRBV29-1 TGCAGCGTTGAAGTGGGGACAGGGATGGGACGGGACTATGGCTACACCTTC CSVEVGTGMGRDYGYTF
TRBJ2-5 - - TRBV14 TGTGCCAGCAGCGAGCGACAAGCCAGAGAGACCCAGTACTTC CASSERQARETQYF
TRBJ2-1 - - TRBV5-6 TGTGCCAGCAGCTTGTCGAACGTCTACAATGAGCAGTTCTTC CASSLSNVYNEQFF
TRBJ1-1 - - TRBV29-1 TGCAGCGTTGCTGACCCTCGGACAGTTTACACTGAAGCTTTCTTT CSVADPRTVYTEAFF
TRBJ1-1 - TRBD1 TRBV5-6 TGTGCCAGCAGCTTGGGAGGGGGCCGCACTGAAGCTTTCTTT CASSLGGGRTEAFF
TRBJ2-5 - - TRBV5-1 TGCGCCAGCAGCTTGGCGGCCAGTCAAGAGACCCAGTACTTC CASSLAASQETQYF
TRBJ2-2 - TRBD1 TRBV11-1 TGTGCCAGCAGCTTGGGACAGCTCAACACCGGGGAGCTGTTTTTT CASSLGQLNTGELFF
TRBJ2-5 - TRBD2 TRBV6-5 TGTGCCACCGGACTAGCGGGGGGAAGCGAAGAGACCCAGTACTTC CATGLAGGSEETQYF
TRBJ1-1 - - TRBV29-1 TGCAGCGCTGCCCCCCCAGACACTGAAGCTTTCTTT CSAAPPDTEAFF
TRBJ1-1 few - TRBV13 TGTGCCAGCAGCCTTGGACTGAACACTGAAGCTTTCTTT CASSLGLNTEAFF
TRBJ2-1 - TRBD2 TRBV4-2 TGTGCCAGCAGCCAGGGGACTAGCGGGGGGGCCACAAATGAGCAGTTCTTC CASSQGTSGGATNEQFF
TRBJ2-3 - - TRBV13 TGTGCCAGCAGCTTAGGGGCCGGGACACCGTCCACAGATACGCAGTATTTT CASSLGAGTPSTDTQYF
TRBJ1-1 - TRBD1 TRBV27 TGTGCCAGCAGTTTCGGACAGGGCGAAGCTTTCTTT CASSFGQGEAFF
TRBJ2-4 few - TRBV10-3 TGTGCCATCAGTGAGTTGGCCGACATTCAGTACTTC CAISELADIQYF
TRBJ1-5 few - TRBV6-5 TGTGCCAGCAGTTACAGGGGGAATCAGCCCCAGCATTTT CASSYRGNQPQHF
TRBJ2-5 - TRBD2 TRBV25-1 TGTGCCAGCAGTGAATTCACTAGCGGTCACCAAGAGACCCAGTACTTC CASSEFTSGHQETQYF
TRBJ2-7 - TRBD1 TRBV29-1 TGCAGCTCACAAGTTTGGGACAGGGGCTCCTACGAGCAGTACTTC CSSQVWDRGSYEQYF
TRBJ1-2 - - TRBV27 TGTGCCAGCAGTTTGGGCTACCCAAAGGATGGCTACACCTTC CASSLGYPKDGYTF